This record concerns one T cell receptor beta chain sequence. Its antigen is undetermined. An immunoSEQ assay, version v3.0, was performed at survey level. It was about 35,000-55,000 T-cell genomes per sample that sequencing targeted. Assay: immunoSEQ multiplex PCR; the TCRdb copy retains only in-frame clones and omits some. This sample has more than 25,000 clones, with around 90% found just once. The CDR3 length is 16 residues. Trimming removed 3 bases from V and 1 base from J; junction bases left unmatched: 7. Germline loops: CDR1 ENHRY, CDR2 SYGVKD. This entry is derived from a study of long-term antiretroviral therapy in people with HIV. The study, taken as a whole, reports: After ART, diversity increased yet remained lower than transplant donor controls. Within the repertoire, clones expanded before ART were dominant at all time points. Therapy changes, viral resistance and ART adherence were not documented in the available data.

The starting material was unsorted PBMCs, obtained 3.2 years before starting antiretroviral therapy. The receptor was isolated from a man in his fifties with HIV. The chain combines TRBV10-3 with TRBJ2-3, with 7 bases lining up with TRBD2. The CDR3 sequence: CAISDSGGGGTDTQYF. Written as DNA, the CDR3 is TGTGCCATCAGTGATTCCGGGGGAGGGGGCACAGATACGCAGTATTTT.